This entry is about one T cell receptor (beta chain). Its antigen remains unknown. CDR1 is KGHSH, CDR2 LQKENI, per germline. CDR3 length: 14 residues. Trimming stripped 0 bases from V and 7 bases from J, with 13 bases between. The sample belongs to a study of T cells in tumors after PD-1 blockade. The wider study: Prior checkpoint blockade, systemic immunosuppressant use, or anti-cancer therapy within 4 weeks excluded patients. A subset received ongoing vismodegib 150 mg daily alongside anti-PD-1 therapy. Blood samples averaged about 120,000 templates (range about 21,000-257,772) and fewer than 40,000 unique clonotypes.

General study points: Blood contained about 38% of the tumor's TCR clonotypes.

The method was immunoSEQ multiplex PCR; TCRdb's version includes in-frame clones alone and lacks a portion of them. The sample lists about 47,000 clones, about four fifths seen once, with over 15% in the top ten. This receptor was obtained from a human donor with basal cell carcinoma. The chain couples TRBV18 to TRBJ2-7, with a tentative D call TRBD1 (5 bases). This sample comprised PBMCs, obtained before anti-PD-1 treatment. Here the CDR3 DNA reads TGTGCCAGCTCACCACCGCGGCAGGGCAAAGAGCAGTACTTC. It translates to CASSPPRQGKEQYF.